A selection of T cell receptor beta chains follows, all from one sample in a study of control samples from healthy donors and cancer patients. The method was immunoSEQ multiplex PCR; TCRdb's version includes in-frame clones alone and lacks a portion of them. The data contain under 130,000 clones, about 89% of them singletons. The sample was PBMCs. The receptors originated from a man aged 55-75 years with lung cancer. CDR3s include the opening cysteine and the closing phenylalanine or tryptophan. D genes are given only for firm matches. Only some rows state a clone size, as once, few, many or a class for expanded clones.

D gene	V gene	clone size	J gene	CDR3 protein	CDR3 DNA
-	TRBV5-1	-	TRBJ2-2	CASTAGASNTGELFF	TGCGCCAGCACCGCGGGGGCGTCGAACACCGGGGAGCTGTTTTTT
-	TRBV5-4	-	TRBJ1-3	CASSLGGLSGNTIYF	TGTGCCAGCAGCTTAGGGGGTCTCTCTGGAAACACCATATATTTT
TRBD1	TRBV20-1	few	TRBJ1-2	CSASSGTVNYGYTF	TGCAGTGCCAGTTCCGGGACAGTCAACTATGGCTACACCTTC
-	TRBV5-1	once	TRBJ2-1	CASSLRGPYNNEQFF	TGCGCCAGCAGCTTGAGGGGTCCCTATAACAATGAGCAGTTCTTC
-	TRBV18	-	TRBJ1-6	CASSPGQSLHF	TGTGCCAGCTCACCAGGCCAATCCCTCCACTTT
-	TRBV5-5	-	TRBJ2-2	CASSLRGIWGNTGELFF	TGTGCCAGCAGTTTGAGGGGAATCTGGGGGAACACCGGGGAGCTGTTTTTT
-	TRBV6-5	-	TRBJ1-1	CASSPWTDMNTEAFF	TGTGCCAGCAGTCCGTGGACAGATATGAACACTGAAGCTTTCTTT
TRBD1	TRBV18	-	TRBJ1-2	CASSPGQGRGYGYTF	TGTGCCAGCTCCCCGGGACAGGGGAGAGGGTATGGCTACACCTTC
-	TRBV6-6	-	TRBJ1-5	CASRAGNQPQHF	TGTGCCAGCAGGGCAGGAAATCAGCCCCAGCATTTT
-	TRBV18	-	TRBJ1-6	CASSPPKNSPLHF	TGTGCCAGCTCACCACCGAAGAATTCACCCCTCCACTTT
-	TRBV6-4	-	TRBJ2-2	CASSASWGGTGELFF	TGTGCCAGCAGCGCATCATGGGGTGGCACCGGGGAGCTGTTTTTT
-	TRBV5-4	-	TRBJ1-5	CASSLGANQPQHF	TGTGCCAGCAGCTTGGGGGCGAATCAGCCCCAGCATTTT
TRBD1	TRBV6-6	-	TRBJ1-5	CASSYEDRGSNQPQHF	TGTGCCAGCAGTTACGAGGACAGGGGTAGCAATCAGCCCCAGCATTTT
TRBD1	TRBV5-6	-	TRBJ2-2	CASSFRDRGTGELFF	TGTGCCAGCAGCTTTAGGGACAGGGGGACCGGGGAGCTGTTTTTT
TRBD1	TRBV18	few	TRBJ2-3	CASSHGQVGTDTQYF	TGTGCCAGCTCACACGGACAGGTTGGAACAGATACGCAGTATTTT
TRBD1	TRBV11-3	-	TRBJ1-2	CASRKRTGILGYTF	TGTGCCAGCAGAAAACGGACAGGGATCCTCGGCTACACCTTC
TRBD1	TRBV2	-	TRBJ2-7	CASRGILGGNEQYF	TGTGCCAGCAGAGGAATTCTAGGGGGCAACGAGCAGTACTTC
-	TRBV7-9	-	TRBJ1-4	CASINYRDGSNEKLFF	TGTGCCAGCATCAATTATCGGGACGGCTCTAATGAAAAACTGTTTTTT
-	TRBV6-6	-	TRBJ1-5	CASNRDGSGSQPQHF	TGTGCCAGCAATCGAGACGGCTCAGGGTCTCAGCCCCAGCATTTT
-	TRBV18	-	TRBJ1-1	CASTGQANTEAFF	TGTGCCAGTACGGGGCAGGCGAACACTGAAGCTTTCTTT
-	TRBV12-5	-	TRBJ1-5	CASGLSGGSNQPQHF	TGTGCTAGTGGCCTATCAGGAGGGAGCAATCAGCCCCAGCATTTT
TRBD1	TRBV5-4	few	TRBJ2-2	CASSSGQGARGGELFF	TGTGCCAGCAGCTCGGGACAGGGGGCGAGGGGCGGGGAGCTGTTTTTT
TRBD1	TRBV30	once	TRBJ1-2	CAWSPPGQGLRGYTF	TGTGCCTGGAGTCCACCGGGACAGGGACTACGTGGCTACACCTTC
TRBD1	TRBV24-1	-	TRBJ1-2	CATSDGDRGYGYTF	TGTGCCACCAGTGATGGGGACAGGGGCTATGGCTACACCTTC
-	TRBV7-9	-	TRBJ1-3	CASSWVPGRDTIYF	TGTGCCAGCAGCTGGGTTCCGGGGAGGGACACCATATATTTT
-	TRBV12-5	-	TRBJ1-6	CASGPDTGTYNSPLHF	TGTGCTAGTGGTCCCGATACAGGGACCTATAATTCACCCCTCCACTTT
-	TRBV4-1	-	TRBJ1-5	CASSQDRGSNQPQHF	TGCGCCAGCAGCCAAGACAGGGGTTCCAATCAGCCCCAGCATTTT
-	TRBV30	-	TRBJ2-5	CAWSGYSPKTQYF	TGTGCCTGGAGCGGCTATTCTCCAAAGACCCAGTACTTC
-	TRBV12-3/TRBV12-4	-	TRBJ2-7	CASSSGGLYEQYF	TGTGCCAGCAGTTCCGGGGGACTCTACGAGCAGTACTTC
TRBD1	TRBV2	-	TRBJ1-4	CASTAEGQANEKLFF	TGTGCCAGCACTGCCGAGGGACAGGCTAATGAAAAACTGTTTTTT
-	TRBV7-8	-	TRBJ1-1	CASSVPRGGGTEAFF	TGTGCCAGCAGCGTTCCCAGGGGAGGAGGGACTGAAGCTTTCTTT
-	TRBV5-1	-	TRBJ1-1	CASSSDTSNTEAFF	TGCGCCAGCAGCTCCGACACCTCGAACACTGAAGCTTTCTTT
-	TRBV4-2	-	TRBJ1-1	CASSQGVRETEAFF	TGTGCCAGCAGCCAAGGGGTTCGGGAGACTGAAGCTTTCTTT
TRBD1	TRBV4-1	-	TRBJ1-5	CASSPSGQGVWNQPQHF	TGCGCCAGCAGCCCGAGCGGACAGGGGGTTTGGAATCAGCCCCAGCATTTT
-	TRBV2	-	TRBJ2-7	CASSGETLEQYF	TGTGCCAGCAGTGGGGAAACCCTCGAGCAGTACTTC
-	TRBV7-9	-	TRBJ1-5	CASSLAGSNQPQHF	TGTGCCAGCAGCTTAGCCGGTAGCAATCAGCCCCAGCATTTT
-	TRBV7-9	-	TRBJ1-3	CASSFFKGDTIYF	TGTGCCAGCAGCTTTTTCAAGGGAGACACCATATATTTT
TRBD1	TRBV2	few	TRBJ2-3	CASSGWTGTMRGTDTQYF	TGTGCCAGCAGTGGATGGACAGGGACCATGAGGGGCACAGATACGCAGTATTTT
-	TRBV7-3	-	TRBJ1-2	CASSLSAEEARIYGYTF	TGTGCCAGCAGCTTATCCGCCGAGGAGGCCAGGATTTATGGCTACACCTTC
-	TRBV18	-	TRBJ1-2	CASSPETGVGGYTF	TGTGCCAGCTCACCAGAGACCGGGGTGGGTGGCTACACCTTC
-	TRBV29-1	-	TRBJ1-2	CSVEGRGGGYGYTF	TGCAGCGTTGAAGGCAGGGGCGGTGGCTATGGCTACACCTTC
TRBD1	TRBV7-9	-	TRBJ1-5	CASSSQGALGNQPQHF	TGTGCCAGCAGCTCACAGGGGGCACTGGGCAATCAGCCCCAGCATTTT
TRBD1	TRBV6-5	-	TRBJ1-1	CASSYKGAISEAFF	TGTGCCAGCAGTTACAAGGGGGCAATTTCTGAAGCTTTCTTT
TRBD1	TRBV7-3	-	TRBJ1-1	CASSGQGYTEAFF	TGTGCCAGCAGCGGACAGGGATACACTGAAGCTTTCTTT
-	TRBV30	-	TRBJ1-1	CAWRLNTEAFF	TGTGCCTGGAGGCTGAACACTGAAGCTTTCTTT
TRBD2	TRBV5-1	-	TRBJ2-5	CASSYSGGAQETQYF	TGCGCCAGCAGCTACAGCGGGGGGGCCCAAGAGACCCAGTACTTC
-	TRBV11-2	medium-sized	TRBJ2-7	CASSFVDSTYEQYF	TGTGCCAGCAGCTTTGTGGACAGCACCTACGAGCAGTACTTC
-	TRBV7-3	-	TRBJ2-2	CASSSNTGELFF	TGTGCCAGCAGCTCTAACACCGGGGAGCTGTTTTTT
-	TRBV5-6	-	TRBJ1-1	CASSLALPRSSPYTEAFF	TGTGCCAGCAGCTTGGCGCTCCCACGGTCCTCACCCTACACTGAAGCTTTCTTT
-	TRBV6-5	-	TRBJ1-2	CASSYGALYDGYTF	TGTGCCAGCAGTTACGGGGCACTGTATGATGGCTACACCTTC